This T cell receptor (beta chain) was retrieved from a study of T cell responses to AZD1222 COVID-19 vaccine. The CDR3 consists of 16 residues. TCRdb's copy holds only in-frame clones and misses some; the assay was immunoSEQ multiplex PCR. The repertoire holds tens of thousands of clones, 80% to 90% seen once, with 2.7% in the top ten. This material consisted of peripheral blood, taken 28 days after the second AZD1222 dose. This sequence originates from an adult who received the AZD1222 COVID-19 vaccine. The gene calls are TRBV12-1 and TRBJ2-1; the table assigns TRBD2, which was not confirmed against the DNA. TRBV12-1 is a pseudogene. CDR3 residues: CASTPSAGGVRNEQFF. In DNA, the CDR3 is TGTGCCAGCACCCCCTCGGCGGGAGGGGTGCGGAATGAGCAGTTCTTC.